Sequencing of this T cell receptor beta chain was carried out in a study of blood T cell repertoires in COVID-19. Trimming took 3 bases from V and 4 from J, leaving 4 bases between them. This CDR3 comprises 11 residues. In germline, CDR1 is SNHLY, CDR2 FYNNEI. Profiling relied on immunoSEQ multiplex PCR, and the TCRdb table lists in-frame clones only, not all of them. This table holds about 210,000 clones, 75% to 85% found once. This clone appeared a few times. The specimen sequenced was PBMCs or T cells enriched from blood (not recorded which). The clonotype originates from a man aged 40-55 years who had recovered from COVID-19. This sequence joins TRBV2 and TRBJ2-7; D uncertain. The CDR3 DNA reads as TGTGCCAGCAGTGACACATACGAGCAGTACTTC. Residues: CASSDTYEQYF.